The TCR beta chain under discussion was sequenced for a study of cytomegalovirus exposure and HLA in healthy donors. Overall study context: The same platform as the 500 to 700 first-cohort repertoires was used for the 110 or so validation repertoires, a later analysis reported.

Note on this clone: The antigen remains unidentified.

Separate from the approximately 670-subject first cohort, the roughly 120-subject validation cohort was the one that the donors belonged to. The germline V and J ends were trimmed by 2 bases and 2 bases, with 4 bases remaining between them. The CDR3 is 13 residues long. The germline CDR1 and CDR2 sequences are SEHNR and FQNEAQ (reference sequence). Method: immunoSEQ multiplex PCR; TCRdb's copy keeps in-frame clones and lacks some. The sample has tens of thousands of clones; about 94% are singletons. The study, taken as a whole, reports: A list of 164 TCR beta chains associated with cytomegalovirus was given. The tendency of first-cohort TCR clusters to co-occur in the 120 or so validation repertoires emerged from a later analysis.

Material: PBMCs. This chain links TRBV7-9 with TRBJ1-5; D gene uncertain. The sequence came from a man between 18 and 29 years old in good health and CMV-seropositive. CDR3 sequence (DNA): TGTGCCAGCAGCTTACAGGGCAATCAGCCCCAGCATTTT. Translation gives CASSLQGNQPQHF.